Listed below are T cell receptor beta chains from one sample, sequenced in a study of T cell responses to AZD1222 COVID-19 vaccine. This table comes from immunoSEQ multiplex PCR, and its TCRdb copy is limited to in-frame clones, with some not included. This sample has around 190,000 clones, with around 88% found just once. Sequencing used peripheral blood, obtained 28 days after the second AZD1222 dose. The receptors here all came from an adult who received the AZD1222 COVID-19 vaccine. CDR3s include the opening cysteine and the closing phenylalanine or tryptophan. A D gene is named only where the DNA matches it firmly. Size is omitted from some rows. Given values are once, few, many or a class for expanded clones.

CDR3 DNA: TGCGCCAGCAGCTCTAGCGTCACAGATACGCAGTATTTT; CDR3 protein: CASSSSVTDTQYF; V gene: TRBV5-1; J gene: TRBJ2-3; clone size: -; D gene: -
CDR3 DNA: TGCAGCGTTGATCCTGAAGGGGGCCGGGATCAGCCCCAGCATTTT; CDR3 protein: CSVDPEGGRDQPQHF; V gene: TRBV29-1; J gene: TRBJ1-5; clone size: -; D gene: TRBD1
CDR3 DNA: TGTGCCAGCAGTGCATTTGGGTCCCCCGAGGACAGTTATCAGCCCCAGCATTTT; CDR3 protein: CASSAFGSPEDSYQPQHF; V gene: TRBV2; J gene: TRBJ1-5; clone size: -; D gene: -
CDR3 DNA: TGTGCCAGCAGCTTACGACTAGCGGTCGAGAATGAGCAGTTCTTC; CDR3 protein: CASSLRLAVENEQFF; V gene: TRBV7-3; J gene: TRBJ2-1; clone size: -; D gene: TRBD2
CDR3 DNA: TGTGCCAGTAGTATAAGGGGTCTAGCGGGGGCCTTCAATGAGCAGTTCTTC; CDR3 protein: CASSIRGLAGAFNEQFF; V gene: TRBV19; J gene: TRBJ2-1; clone size: -; D gene: TRBD2
CDR3 DNA: TGCAGTGCTAGTTCAGGAAGGAACACTGAAGCTTTCTTT; CDR3 protein: CSASSGRNTEAFF; V gene: TRBV20-1; J gene: TRBJ1-1; clone size: once; D gene: -
CDR3 DNA: TGTGCCAGTAGTATTATGGGGCCGTACGCCGGGGAGCTGTTTTTT; CDR3 protein: CASSIMGPYAGELFF; V gene: TRBV19; J gene: TRBJ2-2; clone size: few; D gene: -
CDR3 DNA: TGTGCCAGCAGTCCTGGACAGGGTCATTCACCCCTCCACTTT; CDR3 protein: CASSPGQGHSPLHF; V gene: TRBV27; J gene: TRBJ1-6; clone size: -; D gene: TRBD1
CDR3 DNA: TGTGCCAGCAGCGTGGCCCCATCCTACGAGCAGTACTTC; CDR3 protein: CASSVAPSYEQYF; V gene: TRBV9; J gene: TRBJ2-7; clone size: once; D gene: -
CDR3 DNA: TGTGCCAGCAGTTTGGGGACACCTTACAATGAGCAGTTCTTC; CDR3 protein: CASSLGTPYNEQFF; V gene: TRBV27; J gene: TRBJ2-1; clone size: -; D gene: -
CDR3 DNA: TGTGCCAGCAGCTTGTACTCTGGAAACACCATATATTTT; CDR3 protein: CASSLYSGNTIYF; V gene: TRBV5-6; J gene: TRBJ1-3; clone size: -; D gene: -
CDR3 DNA: TGTGCCAGCAGTGAACAGGGACAGGGGCAGTACTTC; CDR3 protein: CASSEQGQGQYF; V gene: TRBV2; J gene: TRBJ2-7; clone size: once; D gene: TRBD1
CDR3 DNA: TGTGCCAGCAGCACCGGAGGAATTGAAGCTTTCTTT; CDR3 protein: CASSTGGIEAFF; V gene: TRBV19; J gene: TRBJ1-1; clone size: -; D gene: -
CDR3 DNA: TGCGCCAGCAGCTTGGTTCCGGGACAGGGGCAAGGAGAGACCCAGTACTTC; CDR3 protein: CASSLVPGQGQGETQYF; V gene: TRBV5-1; J gene: TRBJ2-5; clone size: -; D gene: TRBD1
CDR3 DNA: TGTGCCAGCAGCTTATCGGACGGAGGGGAAGCTTTCTTT; CDR3 protein: CASSLSDGGEAFF; V gene: TRBV7-2; J gene: TRBJ1-1; clone size: -; D gene: -